This TCR beta chain was profiled in a study of T cells in Graves' hyperthyroidism and ophthalmopathy. RNA transcripts served as the template for amplifying TCR beta CDR3 regions. Researchers ran a first-round RT-PCR on the TCR CDR3 using the HTBI primer set. TCRdb fed the multiplex PCR reads into MiXCR, producing one record per CDR3 protein. Of over 350,000 distinct CDR3 sequences in the sample, approximately 18% were seen once. Losses at the gene ends were 4 bases for V and 4 bases for J; bases not matched to a gene: 9. The CDR3 is 17 residues long. Germline CDR1 reads SNHLY; CDR2 reads FYNNEI. This clonotype was seen at least ten times. The antigen remains unidentified. Study-level results: In the analysis, a 13 V-J model separated ophthalmopathy from stable hyperthyroidism.

This sequence joins TRBV2 and TRBJ2-1; 11 bases line up with TRBD2. The clonotype originates from a man between 18 and 29 years old with Graves' ophthalmopathy. Sequences were obtained from blood. CDR3 nucleotides: TGTGCCAGCAGTGTTCTTGGGACTAGCGGCTTTTACAATGAGCAGTTCTTC. Translated, it gives CASSVLGTSGFYNEQFF.